This is a list of T cell receptor beta chains from one sample in a study of identifying expanded T cells in peripheral blood. Generated by immunoSEQ multiplex PCR, the TCRdb table keeps only in-frame clones and is missing some. The sample has around 99,000 clones; 88% are singletons. The sequencing input was blood. The receptors shown here come from a person aged 18 to 75 in good health. Both conserved end residues are part of each CDR3. The order of the fields is J gene, D gene, V gene, clone size, CDR3 DNA, CDR3 protein. A D gene is named only where the DNA matches it firmly. The listing skips clone size in some rows; elsewhere it reads once, few, many or a size class.

TRBJ2-2 | TRBD1 | TRBV6-5 | . | TGTGCCAGCAGCCGGACAGGTTCCGGGGAGCTGTTTTTT | CASSRTGSGELFF
TRBJ2-5 | . | TRBV19 | once | TGTGCCAGTAGTCAACAGGGTCGAGAGACCCAGTACTTC | CASSQQGRETQYF
TRBJ2-5 | . | TRBV13 | . | TGTGCCAGCAGCATGATCCCGGGACACCAAGAGACCCAGTACTTC | CASSMIPGHQETQYF
TRBJ2-3 | . | TRBV28 | . | TGTGCCAGCAGTCCCTCGTGGGGAGTTGGGACAGATACGCAGTATTTT | CASSPSWGVGTDTQYF
TRBJ2-3 | TRBD1 | TRBV5-1 | . | TGCGCCAGCAGCTTGGCGCCTGGGACAGTTGATACGCAGTATTTT | CASSLAPGTVDTQYF
TRBJ1-4 | . | TRBV6-5 | . | TGTGCCAGCAGTTCACGCAGGGTCGTTAATGAAAAACTGTTTTTT | CASSSRRVVNEKLFF
TRBJ1-4 | . | TRBV30 | . | TGTGCCTGGTTCCGGGCCCCTGGGGAAAAACTGTTTTTT | CAWFRAPGEKLFF
TRBJ1-4 | . | TRBV5-8 | . | TGTGCCAGCAGCGATCGGCGTTGGCCGTCAAATGAAAAACTGTTTTTT | CASSDRRWPSNEKLFF
TRBJ2-1 | TRBD1 | TRBV5-4 | . | TGTGCCAGCAGCTCGACAGGGAGATTCTACAATGAGCAGTTCTTC | CASSSTGRFYNEQFF
TRBJ2-7 | . | TRBV10-3 | . | TGTGCCATCAGAGGTGTAGGATCTTTCTACGAGCAGTACTTC | CAIRGVGSFYEQYF
TRBJ2-5 | TRBD1 | TRBV2 | . | TGTGCCAGCACCCGGGACAGTCAAGAGACCCAGTACTTC | CASTRDSQETQYF
TRBJ1-2 | . | TRBV6-5 | . | TGTGCCAGCACCTTAGACAGTACCTATGGCTACACCTTC | CASTLDSTYGYTF
TRBJ1-5 | . | TRBV5-1 | . | TGCGCCAGCAGCCCGGGGGAGGGCCACAATCAGCCCCAGCATTTT | CASSPGEGHNQPQHF
TRBJ1-6 | . | TRBV6-6 | . | TGTGCCAGCAGTTACGGGGGAATCGATTCACCCCTCCACTTT | CASSYGGIDSPLHF
TRBJ2-2 | TRBD2 | TRBV9 | . | TGTGCCAGCAGCGCGTCGAGCGGGGGGATTAACACCGGGGAGCTGTTTTTT | CASSASSGGINTGELFF
TRBJ1-5 | TRBD1 | TRBV4-3 | . | TGCGCCAGCAGCCTACAGTTGGGACAGGGGGCCGGTCAGCCCCAGCATTTT | CASSLQLGQGAGQPQHF
TRBJ2-1 | TRBD1 | TRBV9 | . | TGTGCCAGCAGCGTAGTGGCGGGGACAGGGTATCCAAATGAGCAGTTCTTC | CASSVVAGTGYPNEQFF
TRBJ2-5 | . | TRBV19 | . | TGTGCCAGTACCCCGGGACCTCAAGAGACCCAGTACTTC | CASTPGPQETQYF
TRBJ2-7 | . | TRBV6-5 | . | TGTGCCAGCAAGGCGGGGCAGCTGGAATACGAGCAGTACTTC | CASKAGQLEYEQYF
TRBJ2-5 | . | TRBV2 | . | TGTGCCAGTCGTCTCCGGGGGACAACTAAGCAGTACTTC | CASRLRGTTKQYF
TRBJ2-7 | TRBD2 | TRBV10-1 | . | TGCGCCAGCAGTGACCCCGCCCCGGGACTAGTCCATGACGAGCAGTACTTC | CASSDPAPGLVHDEQYF
TRBJ1-6 | . | TRBV30 | . | TGTGCCTGGAGTGGCAGGGGAGAGAATTCACCCCTCCACTTT | CAWSGRGENSPLHF
TRBJ1-2 | . | TRBV2 | . | TGTGCCAGCAGTGAATTAGGGCAGGGCGGTGGCTACACCTTC | CASSELGQGGGYTF
TRBJ2-5 | TRBD2 | TRBV5-1 | . | TGCGCCAGCAGCCCCGGGACTAGCGGGACGGGGGAGACCCAGTACTTC | CASSPGTSGTGETQYF
TRBJ1-2 | . | TRBV18 | . | TGTGCCAGCTCACCAGAGGTGGCGCCAGGGGACGGCGGCTACACCTTC | CASSPEVAPGDGGYTF
TRBJ1-5 | TRBD1 | TRBV6-1 | . | TGTGCCAGCAGGGACAGGGAACCTAATCAGCCCCAGCATTTT | CASRDREPNQPQHF
TRBJ2-3 | . | TRBV29-1 | . | TGCAGCGTCGAAACCACAGATACGCAGTATTTT | CSVETTDTQYF
TRBJ2-7 | TRBD1 | TRBV23-1 | once | TGCGCCAGCAGTGCAGGGACAGGGGAGTACTTC | CASSAGTGEYF
TRBJ1-2 | . | TRBV2 | . | TGTGCCAGCAGTGAAAATGTTAGCGGGTACTATGGCTACACCTTC | CASSENVSGYYGYTF
TRBJ2-1 | . | TRBV7-2 | . | TGTGCCAGCACCACCGGGACCAACTCCTACAATGAGCAGTTCTTC | CASTTGTNSYNEQFF
TRBJ2-7 | . | TRBV27 | . | TGTGCCAGCAGTTTATACGGGGGAGTTACGCTCTACGAGCAGTACTTC | CASSLYGGVTLYEQYF
TRBJ2-2 | . | TRBV28 | . | TGTGCCAGCAGTCGAGCCGACAGGAACACCGGGGAGCTGTTTTTT | CASSRADRNTGELFF
TRBJ1-3 | . | TRBV30 | . | TGTGCCTGGACCTCGGGGGTCTCTGGAAACACCATATATTTT | CAWTSGVSGNTIYF
TRBJ1-2 | TRBD1 | TRBV6-5 | . | TGTGCCAGCACCCTCGGACAGGGGTTTAGATATGGCTACACCTTC | CASTLGQGFRYGYTF
TRBJ2-7 | TRBD1 | TRBV11-3 | . | TGTGCCAGCAGCTTAGGGCAGGGGGCCTCCTTGTCCTACGAGCAGTACTTC | CASSLGQGASLSYEQYF
TRBJ2-7 | TRBD1 | TRBV4-1 | . | TGCGCCAGCAGCCAAGGGACAGGAATCTCCTACGAGCAGTACTTC | CASSQGTGISYEQYF
TRBJ2-7 | TRBD1 | TRBV10-1 | once | TGCGCCAGCAGATTCCCTTGGGGACAGGGGGGCCCCTACGAGCAGTACTTC | CASRFPWGQGGPYEQYF
TRBJ1-1 | . | TRBV6-1 | . | TGTGCCAGCAGTGAAACCGTCGGGAACACTGAAGCTTTCTTT | CASSETVGNTEAFF
TRBJ2-2 | TRBD1 | TRBV6-5 | . | TGTGCCAGCAGTTACTCGTTCACAGGGGGCCTAGGGGAGCTGTTTTTT | CASSYSFTGGLGELFF
TRBJ1-2 | . | TRBV4-1 | . | TGCGCCAGCAGCCAAGGCAACTATGGCTACACCTTC | CASSQGNYGYTF
TRBJ1-1 | TRBD1 | TRBV5-1 | . | TGCGCCAGCAGCTTGTCAGGGGGCGGTGAAGCTTTCTTT | CASSLSGGGEAFF
TRBJ2-5 | . | TRBV11-3 | . | TGTGCCAGCAGCCCCCGGGACGGACAAGAGACCCAGTACTTC | CASSPRDGQETQYF
TRBJ2-7 | . | TRBV28 | . | TGTGCCAGCAGTTTCTCTGGTGGGCGGCGAGCCTACGAGCAGTACTTC | CASSFSGGRRAYEQYF
TRBJ1-1 | . | TRBV7-9 | . | TGTGCCAGCACCACCCCGGGTGTGAACATTGAAGCTTTCTTT | CASTTPGVNIEAFF
TRBJ1-5 | . | TRBV2 | . | TGTGCCAGCAGCGGCCTCCTGTGGGGGTCATCAGGACAGCCCCAGCATTTT | CASSGLLWGSSGQPQHF
TRBJ1-2 | . | TRBV10-3 | . | TGTGCCCTCCGAGACGGAGACTATGGCTACACCTTC | CALRDGDYGYTF
TRBJ2-7 | TRBD1 | TRBV28 | . | TGTGCCAGCAGTTCCCTTCCCGGGGCAGGGGGTAGGTACGAGCAGTACTTC | CASSSLPGAGGRYEQYF
TRBJ1-5 | . | TRBV29-1 | . | TGCAGCGGGGGGGGTGAGGATCAGCCCCAGCATTTT | CSGGGEDQPQHF
TRBJ1-5 | . | TRBV6-4 | . | TGTGCCAGCAGTGACAGGGACTTAGGTCAGCCCCAGCATTTT | CASSDRDLGQPQHF
TRBJ2-4 | TRBD2 | TRBV7-2 | . | TGTGCCAGCAGCTTAGGTGGACTAGGTAAAAACATTCAGTACTTC | CASSLGGLGKNIQYF
TRBJ1-3 | . | TRBV11-2 | . | TGTGCCAGCAGCGTGGGGGGAAACACCATATATTTT | CASSVGGNTIYF
TRBJ2-1 | TRBD1 | TRBV15 | . | TGTGCCACCAGCAGAGAGATACCGGACAGGGAACGCAATGAGCAGTTCTTC | CATSREIPDRERNEQFF
TRBJ2-1 | TRBD2 | TRBV7-9 | . | TGTGCCAGCAGCCCAAGGACTAGCGGGAGTTATTACAATGAGCAGTTCTTC | CASSPRTSGSYYNEQFF
TRBJ2-5 | . | TRBV4-1 | . | TGCGCCAGCAGCCGCCCTGGCCAGGGGGGCGCTGAGACCCAGTACTTC | CASSRPGQGGAETQYF
TRBJ2-1 | TRBD1 | TRBV30 | . | TGTGCCTGGAGTCCCGGGACAGGGACGAATGAGCAGTTCTTC | CAWSPGTGTNEQFF
TRBJ1-4 | . | TRBV21-1 | . | TGTGCCAGCAGGCCCGGGCGTAAAAATGAAAAACTGTTTTTT | CASRPGRKNEKLFF
TRBJ1-2 | . | TRBV6-1 | . | TGTGCCAGCAGTGACTTGACGGGACCTAACTATGGCTACACCTTC | CASSDLTGPNYGYTF
TRBJ1-2 | . | TRBV10-3 | . | TGTGCCATCAGTGAGTCGAGACAGGATGGCTACACCTTC | CAISESRQDGYTF
TRBJ2-3 | TRBD2 | TRBV28 | . | TGTGCCAGCAGTGCCCGGGGGGGGGAGACAGATACGCAGTATTTT | CASSARGGETDTQYF